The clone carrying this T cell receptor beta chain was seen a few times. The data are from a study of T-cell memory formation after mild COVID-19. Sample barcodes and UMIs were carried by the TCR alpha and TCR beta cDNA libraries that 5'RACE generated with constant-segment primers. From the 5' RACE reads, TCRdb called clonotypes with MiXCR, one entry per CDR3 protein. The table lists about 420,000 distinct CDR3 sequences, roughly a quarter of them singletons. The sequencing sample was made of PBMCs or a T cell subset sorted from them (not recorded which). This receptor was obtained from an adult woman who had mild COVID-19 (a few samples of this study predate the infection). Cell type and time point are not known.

The CDR3 is CSVEAYRARDLYGYTF. The CDR3, as DNA: TGCAGCGTTGAGGCCTATAGGGCCAGGGACTTGTATGGCTACACCTTC. This sequence joins TRBV29-1 and TRBJ1-2, with D possibly matching TRBD1 (5 bases). Trimming took 3 bases from V and 5 from J, leaving 22 bases between them. Looked up from germline, CDR1 is SQVTM and CDR2 is ANQGSEA. The CDR3 length is 16 residues. Combining the CDR3 with reference TRBV29-1 and TRBJ1-2 gives the whole variable domain SAVISQKPSRDICQRGTSLTIQCQVDSQVTMMFWYRQQPGQSLTLIATANQGSEATYESGFVIDKFPISRPNLTFSTLTVSNMSPEDSSIYLCSVEAYRARDLYGYTFGSGTRLTVV.